The clone carrying this T cell receptor beta chain has more than one count but fewer than ten. Its antigen is not known. This record comes from a study of molecular identifiers for immune sequencing clone quantification. MiXCR, run by TCRdb on the PCR reads, gives a single entry per CDR3 protein. The data hold 37,000 or so distinct CDR3 sequences, with more than 20% observed a single time. Study-wide results and caveats: Whereas clones above 20 RNA copies held under 1% of naive-cell molecules, they held over 98% of effector molecules.

Sequencing was performed on naive CD8+ T cells from blood, with Jurkat cell RNA spiked in. Subset given: FACS-sorted CD8+CD4-CCR7+CD45RA+ naive T cells. The sequence derives from a human donor in good health. Some libraries in this study had Jurkat cell RNA spiked in.

The CDR3 region has the DNA TGTGCCAGCAGTTCCCTAGCGGGGGGTTCTTACGAGCAGTACTTC. It encodes CASSSLAGGSYEQYF. The J gene is TRBJ2-7, the V gene TRBV12-3 or TRBV12-4, with 11 bases identical to TRBD2. The J segment lost 4 bases and the V segment lost 4 bases, leaving 6 bases of the junction unmatched. The CDR3 sequence is 15 residues long.